These T cell receptor beta chains were read from a single sample in a study of blood T cells in healthy people across ages. TCRdb fed the 5' RACE reads into MiXCR, producing one record per CDR3 protein. In the table there are roughly 1,800,000 distinct CDR3 sequences, 49% of which are singletons. The specimen sequenced was blood. The receptors here all came from a woman aged 40 to 50 in good health. Each CDR3 is given with its conserved first and last residue. A D gene is named only where the DNA matches it firmly. Size tells how often a clone was seen (once, few, many) or the class of an expanded clone, and some rows leave it out.

j_gene,d_gene,abundance,v_gene,CDR3aa,CDR3nt
TRBJ2-5,TRBD2,.,TRBV4-3,CASSQSGGTQETQYF,TGCGCCAGCAGCCAGAGCGGGGGGACCCAAGAGACCCAGTACTTC
TRBJ2-1,TRBD2,.,TRBV13,CASSLNTGGRFSEQFF,TGTGCCAGCAGCTTAAATACGGGGGGGCGGTTTAGTGAGCAGTTCTTC
TRBJ2-3,TRBD1,.,TRBV11-3,CASSNGQALDTQYF,TGTGCCAGCAGCAATGGACAGGCACTGGATACGCAGTATTTT
TRBJ2-7,TRBD2,.,TRBV28,CASSLSERLANEQYF,TGTGCCAGCAGTCTGTCTGAGCGACTAGCGAACGAGCAGTACTTC
TRBJ1-5,.,.,TRBV7-9,CASSLGGVDNQPQHF,TGTGCCAGCAGCTTAGGGGGGGTTGACAATCAGCCCCAGCATTTT
TRBJ1-6,.,once,TRBV7-2,CASSPAGTANSPLHF,TGTGCCAGCAGCCCAGCGGGGACGGCGAATTCACCCCTCCACTTT
TRBJ2-3,TRBD1,.,TRBV6-1,CASTRGQGILIDTQYF,TGTGCCAGCACCCGCGGACAGGGAATCCTCATAGATACGCAGTATTTT
TRBJ2-1,TRBD2,.,TRBV20-1,CSVWGLAGGPRTYNEQFF,TGCAGTGTCTGGGGACTAGCGGGGGGGCCCCGTACCTACAATGAGCAGTTCTTC
TRBJ2-7,.,many,TRBV7-2,CASSLGPGGYEQYF,TGTGCCAGCAGCTTAGGTCCAGGGGGGTACGAGCAGTACTTC
TRBJ2-7,.,.,TRBV10-1,CASSDPGAYEQYF,TGCGCCAGCAGTGATCCGGGGGCCTACGAGCAGTACTTC
TRBJ2-7,.,.,TRBV20-1,CSASATRQGNGQYF,TGCAGTGCTAGCGCGACACGCCAGGGAAACGGGCAGTACTTC
TRBJ2-4,.,.,TRBV10-2,CASSETFSPQGNIQYF,TGCGCCAGCAGTGAGACCTTTTCACCCCAGGGAAACATTCAGTACTTC
TRBJ2-1,TRBD2,few,TRBV6-2/TRBV6-3,CASSLAGATYNEQFF,TGTGCCAGCAGCCTAGCGGGGGCCACCTACAATGAGCAGTTCTTC
TRBJ2-7,TRBD1,.,TRBV6-2/TRBV6-3,CASTSSGQSYEQYF,TGTGCCAGCACCTCATCGGGACAGAGCTACGAGCAGTACTTC
TRBJ2-7,TRBD2,.,TRBV6-2/TRBV6-3,CASSYSLAGGYEQYF,TGTGCCAGCAGTTACTCGCTAGCGGGGGGCTACGAGCAGTACTTC
TRBJ1-1,.,.,TRBV29-1,CSVEDWVDMNTEAFF,TGCAGCGTTGAAGATTGGGTGGATATGAACACTGAAGCTTTCTTT
TRBJ2-5,TRBD2,few,TRBV27,CASSPYSGDLQETQYF,TGTGCCAGCAGTCCCTATAGCGGGGACCTCCAAGAGACCCAGTACTTC
TRBJ2-5,TRBD1,few,TRBV29-1,CSVRRGTGSETQYF,TGCAGCGTACGACGCGGGACAGGGTCAGAGACCCAGTACTTC
TRBJ2-1,TRBD2,.,TRBV27,CASSLESSGGYNEQFF,TGTGCCAGCAGTTTAGAGTCTAGCGGGGGGTACAATGAGCAGTTCTTC
TRBJ2-5,.,.,TRBV20-1,CSASVGGVAETQYF,TGCAGTGCTAGCGTAGGCGGGGTTGCGGAGACCCAGTACTTC
TRBJ2-1,.,few,TRBV4-1,CASSHADINEQFF,TGCGCCAGCAGCCACGCGGACATTAATGAGCAGTTCTTC
TRBJ2-7,TRBD2,.,TRBV7-2,CASSFQGTSNHEQYF,TGTGCCAGCAGCTTTCAAGGGACTAGTAACCACGAGCAGTACTTC
TRBJ2-3,TRBD1,.,TRBV7-2,CASSADRGRFYTQYF,TGTGCCAGCAGCGCGGACAGGGGGCGCTTCTATACGCAGTATTTT
TRBJ1-4,TRBD1,once,TRBV9,CASSPQGADNEKLFF,TGTGCCAGCAGCCCGCAGGGGGCAGATAATGAAAAATTGTTTTTT
TRBJ2-3,.,.,TRBV6-5,CASSYSGRTIGGDTDTQYF,TGTGCCAGCAGTTACTCCGGACGGACTATCGGTGGGGACACAGATACGCAGTATTTT
TRBJ2-7,.,.,TRBV9,CASSPWGGSYEQYF,TGTGCCAGCAGCCCATGGGGTGGCTCCTACGAGCAGTACTTC
TRBJ2-3,.,.,TRBV27,CTSSSRSDTQYF,TGTACCAGCAGCTCCCGGTCAGATACGCAGTATTTT
TRBJ2-4,.,.,TRBV27,CASSSEDIQYF,TGTGCCAGCAGTTCGGAGGACATTCAGTACTTC
TRBJ2-5,TRBD1,many,TRBV12-5,CASGIGTAQETQYF,TGTGCTAGTGGCATCGGGACAGCACAAGAGACCCAGTACTTC
TRBJ1-2,.,.,TRBV28,CASLGGYGYTF,TGTGCCAGCCTAGGGGGATATGGCTACACCTTC
TRBJ1-2,.,.,TRBV28,CASSLGGAIGYTF,TGTGCCAGCAGTTTGGGGGGCGCCATTGGCTACACCTTC
TRBJ1-2,.,.,TRBV3-1,CASSPPELTNYGYTF,TGTGCCAGCAGCCCACCCGAACTCACTAACTATGGCTACACCTTC
TRBJ1-2,.,.,TRBV4-2,CASSSPGEANYGYTF,TGTGCCAGCAGCTCTCCAGGGGAAGCTAACTATGGCTACACCTTC
TRBJ2-1,.,many,TRBV6-6,CASSPPGSGGYNEQFF,TGTGCCAGCAGCCCGCCGGGGAGCGGAGGTTACAATGAGCAGTTCTTC
TRBJ1-4,.,.,TRBV4-2,CAGSQDPFGEGTNEKLFF,TGTGCCGGCAGCCAAGATCCGTTCGGAGAGGGGACTAATGAAAAACTGTTTTTT
TRBJ2-7,.,few,TRBV6-5,CASSYPSSSEQYF,TGTGCCAGCAGTTATCCGTCTAGCTCCGAGCAGTACTTC
TRBJ2-4,.,.,TRBV19,CASSTLQGNIQYF,TGTGCCAGTAGTACCTTACAGGGAAACATTCAGTACTTC
TRBJ2-1,.,.,TRBV6-1,CASSEAGGRWIHEQFF,TGTGCCAGCAGTGAAGCGGGGGGGCGGTGGATCCATGAGCAGTTCTTC
TRBJ2-5,.,.,TRBV13,CASSKVGLRETQYF,TGTGCCAGCAGCAAGGTGGGCCTTCGAGAGACCCAGTACTTC
TRBJ2-3,.,.,TRBV12-3/TRBV12-4,CASRARGWTDTQYF,TGTGCCAGCAGGGCCCGGGGATGGACAGATACGCAGTATTTT
TRBJ2-1,TRBD2,few,TRBV12-3/TRBV12-4,CASSPSGPNEQFF,TGTGCCAGCAGCCCTAGCGGGCCTAATGAGCAGTTCTTC
TRBJ2-5,TRBD1,few,TRBV11-2,CASSLVDRGIETQYF,TGTGCCAGCAGCTTAGTGGACAGGGGAATAGAGACCCAGTACTTC
TRBJ1-4,.,.,TRBV5-6,CASSLGNSLKQFF,TGTGCCAGCAGCTTGGGGAACTCGTTAAAGCAGTTTTTT
TRBJ1-1,.,.,TRBV15,CATRLRGQRSLPSTEAFF,TGTGCCACCAGGCTTCGGGGACAACGCTCTCTTCCAAGCACTGAAGCTTTCTTT
TRBJ2-5,.,.,TRBV7-2,CASSLIGFYEQYF,TGTGCCAGCAGCCTGATCGGGTTCTACGAGCAGTACTTT
TRBJ2-1,.,.,TRBV7-9,CASSLDAGRYNEQFF,TGTGCCAGCAGCTTAGACGCAGGGCGCTACAATGAGCAGTTCTTC
TRBJ2-7,.,.,TRBV6-5,CASSYSEHGYEQYF,TGTGCCAGCAGTTACTCCGAGCATGGCTACGAGCAGTACTTC
TRBJ1-1,.,.,TRBV4-1,CASSHDKVFVQGSPEAFF,TGCGCCAGCAGCCACGATAAAGTGTTTGTGCAGGGTAGCCCTGAAGCTTTCTTT
TRBJ2-3,.,.,TRBV5-1,CASSVGLVSTDTQYF,TGCGCCAGCAGCGTCGGACTGGTGAGCACAGATACGCAGTATTTT
TRBJ2-1,TRBD2,.,TRBV7-2,CASSFPGLMNEQFF,TGTGCCAGCAGTTTTCCGGGACTAATGAATGAGCAGTTCTTC